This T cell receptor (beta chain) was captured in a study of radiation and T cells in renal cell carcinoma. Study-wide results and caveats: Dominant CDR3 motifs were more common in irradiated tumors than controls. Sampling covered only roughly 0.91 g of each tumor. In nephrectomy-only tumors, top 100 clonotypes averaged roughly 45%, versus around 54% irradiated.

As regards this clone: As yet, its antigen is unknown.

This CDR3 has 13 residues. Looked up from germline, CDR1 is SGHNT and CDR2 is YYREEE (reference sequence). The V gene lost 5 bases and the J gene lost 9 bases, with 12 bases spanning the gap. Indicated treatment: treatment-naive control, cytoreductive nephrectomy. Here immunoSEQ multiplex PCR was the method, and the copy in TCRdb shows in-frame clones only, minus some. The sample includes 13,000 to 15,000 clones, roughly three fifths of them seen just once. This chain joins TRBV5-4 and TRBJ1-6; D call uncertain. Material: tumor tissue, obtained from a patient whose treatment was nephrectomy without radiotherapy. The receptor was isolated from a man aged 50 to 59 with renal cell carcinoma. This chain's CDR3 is CASSFLWGSPLHF. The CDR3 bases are TGTGCCAGCAGTTTCTTGTGGGGTTCACCCCTCCACTTT.